These 9 T cell receptor beta chains share one sample of origin, sequenced in a study of vaccination and CD4 T cells after COVID-19. The Oncomine TCR Beta short-read assay generated sequence data from the DNA of cultured CD4+ T cells. TCRdb analysed the PCR reads with MiXCR anew, one entry per CDR3 protein. The sample lists 15,000 to 20,000 distinct CDR3 sequences; over 55% were seen once. No antigens are known for them. Specified treatment: roughly ten-day PBMC culture with coronavirus spike peptide pools or control peptides (ViraFEST assay). Sequencing was performed on CD4+ T cells from blood, cultured in vitro, taken after SARS-CoV-2 vaccination. The receptors originated from a human donor who had recovered from COVID-19.

The CDR3 loop is CATPGLAGETQYF. The CDR3 coding sequence is TGTGCCACTCCGGGACTAGCGGGAGAGACCCAGTACTTC. The chain employs TRBV2 and TRBJ2-5; 12 bases agree with TRBD2. V was pared by 10 bases and J by 4 bases, with 4 bases of the junction left unmatched. CDR1 is SNHLY and CDR2 is FYNNEI in the germline V gene. The CDR3 runs to 13 residues.

This clonotype was counted between two and nine times. The chain employs TRBV19 and TRBJ1-6; D perhaps matches TRBD1 (5 bases). Germline CDR1 is LNHDA and CDR2 is SQIVND (reference sequence). This CDR3 region has 15 residues. Trimming stripped 8 bases from V and 3 bases from J, with 14 bases between. The CDR3 sequence: CASREGGVYNSPLHF. The CDR3 coding sequence is TGTGCCAGTCGTGAGGGAGGGGTCTATAATTCACCCCTCCACTTT.

This chain uses TRBV7-2 with TRBJ1-1; TRBD1 is a possible D gene (5 bases). Germline V gene data show CDR1 as SGHTA and CDR2 as FQGNSA. V was shortened by 0 bases and J by 3 bases, with 11 bases between the two germline ends. The CDR3 length is 15 residues. DNA of the CDR3: TGTGCCAGCAGCTTAGCGGCAGGGCGGGACACTGAAGCTTTCTTT. It translates to CASSLAAGRDTEAFF.

This chain connects TRBV10-3 to TRBJ2-1, with TRBD1 matching over 12 bases. V shed 4 bases and J 8 bases; nucleotides not matched to a gene: 3. Germline V CDR1 and CDR2: ENHRY, SYGVKD. This CDR3 has 14 residues. Written as DNA, the CDR3 is TGTGCCATCAGTGGGGACAGGGGGCACGATGAGCAGTTCTTC. It yields the protein CAISGDRGHDEQFF.

This chain joins TRBV2 and TRBJ1-1; weak D call: TRBD1 (5 bases). Trimming stripped 9 bases from V and 1 base from J, with 12 bases between. This CDR3 comprises 13 residues. Germline V gene sequence: CDR1 SNHLY, CDR2 FYNNEI. The CDR3 region has the DNA TGTGCCAGGTCCCGGGACCCGAACACTGAAGCTTTCTTT. This translates into CARSRDPNTEAFF. Drawing the rest from reference TRBV2 and TRBJ1-1, the complete variable domain is EPEVTQTPSHQVTQMGQEVILRCVPISNHLYFYWYRQILGQKVEFLVSFYNNEISEKSEIFDDQFSVERPDGSNFTLKIRSTKLEDSAMYFCARSRDPNTEAFFGQGTRLTVV.

The chain has TRBV20-1 and TRBJ1-4, with D tentatively TRBD1 (5 bases). The CDR3 covers 14 residues. Trimming stripped 5 bases from V and 0 bases from J, with 10 bases between. Germline V gene lookup returns CDR1 DFQATT and CDR2 SNEGSKA (reference sequence). CDR3 region: CSALQGATNEKLFF. CDR3 bases: TGCAGTGCTCTCCAGGGAGCAACTAATGAAAAACTGTTTTTT.

The chain employs TRBV6-2 or TRBV6-3 and TRBJ2-3; D is undetermined. V shed 7 bases and J shed 5 bases, with 16 bases lying between them. CDR3 length equals 14 residues. Germline V gene sequence: CDR1 MNHEY, CDR2 SVGEGT. Here the CDR3 reads CASTPHRAEDTQYF. CDR3 DNA: TGTGCCAGCACCCCCCATCGGGCAGAAGATACGCAGTATTTT.

The chain joins TRBV28 to TRBJ1-1, with D possibly matching TRBD1 (6 bases). V gave up 2 bases and J gave up 7 bases, with 11 bases separating them. CDR3 length equals 13 residues. CDR1 and CDR2 (germline): MDHEN, SYDVKM. The CDR3 DNA is TGTGCCAGCAGTTTAGTGGACAGCCGTGAAGCTTTCTTT. Amino acids: CASSLVDSREAFF.

The chain combines TRBV28 with TRBJ1-5; no clear D. From germline, CDR1 is MDHEN and CDR2 SYDVKM. V lost 6 bases and J lost 6, with 18 bases in between. This CDR3 is built from 15 residues. The chain's CDR3 is CASSLEFRGGQPQHF. In nucleotides, the CDR3 is TGTGCCAGCAGCCTAGAGTTCCGGGGAGGTCAGCCCCAGCATTTT.